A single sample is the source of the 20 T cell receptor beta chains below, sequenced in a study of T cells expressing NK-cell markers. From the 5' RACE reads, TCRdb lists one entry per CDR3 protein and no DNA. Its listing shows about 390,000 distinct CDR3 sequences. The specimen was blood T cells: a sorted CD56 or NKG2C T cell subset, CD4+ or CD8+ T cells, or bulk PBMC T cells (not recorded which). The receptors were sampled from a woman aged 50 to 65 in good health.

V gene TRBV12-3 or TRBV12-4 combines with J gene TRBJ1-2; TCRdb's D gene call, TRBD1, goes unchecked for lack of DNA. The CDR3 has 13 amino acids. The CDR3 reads CASGGGAQRGYTF.

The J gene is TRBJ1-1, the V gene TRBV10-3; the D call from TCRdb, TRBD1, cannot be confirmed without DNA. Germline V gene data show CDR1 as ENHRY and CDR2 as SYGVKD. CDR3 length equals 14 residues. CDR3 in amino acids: CAIRRRAESTEAFF.

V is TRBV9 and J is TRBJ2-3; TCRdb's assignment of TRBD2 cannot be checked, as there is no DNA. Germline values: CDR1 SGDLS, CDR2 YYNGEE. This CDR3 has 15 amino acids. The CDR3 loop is CASSVEGNRGDTQYF.

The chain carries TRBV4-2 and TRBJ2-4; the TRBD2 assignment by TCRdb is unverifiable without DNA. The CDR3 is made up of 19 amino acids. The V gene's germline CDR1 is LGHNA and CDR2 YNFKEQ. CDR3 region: CASSAQPSSGLPTPVIQYF.

CDR3 amino acids: CSVVDGGEKLFF. The chain recombines TRBV29-1 with TRBJ1-4. Germline assignment: CDR1 SQVTM and CDR2 ANQGSEA. This CDR3 comprises 12 residues.

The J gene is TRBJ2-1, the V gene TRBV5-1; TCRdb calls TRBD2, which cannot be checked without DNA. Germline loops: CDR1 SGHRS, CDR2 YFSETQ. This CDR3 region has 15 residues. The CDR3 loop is CASSLSGRVNNEQFF.

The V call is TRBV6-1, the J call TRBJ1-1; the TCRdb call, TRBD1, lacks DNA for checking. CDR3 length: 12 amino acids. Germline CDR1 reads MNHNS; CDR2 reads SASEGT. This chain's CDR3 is CASRTGGAGAFF.

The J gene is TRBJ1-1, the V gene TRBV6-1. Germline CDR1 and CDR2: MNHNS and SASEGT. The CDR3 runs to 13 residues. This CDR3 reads CASGRVFDTEAFF.

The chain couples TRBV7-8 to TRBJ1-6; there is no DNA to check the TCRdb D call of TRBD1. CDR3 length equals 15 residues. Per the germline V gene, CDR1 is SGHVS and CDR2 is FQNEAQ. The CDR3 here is CASSLDRANNSPLHF.

CDR3 loop: CASGTGQPQHF. This sequence joins TRBV6-1 and TRBJ1-5; TCRdb selects TRBD1, and the lack of DNA leaves this call unchecked. CDR1 is MNHNS and CDR2 is SASEGT in the germline V gene. This CDR3 is built from 11 residues.

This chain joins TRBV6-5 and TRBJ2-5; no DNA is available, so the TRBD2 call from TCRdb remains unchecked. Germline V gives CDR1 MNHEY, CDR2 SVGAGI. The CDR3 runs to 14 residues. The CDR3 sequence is CASLVPGTSATQYF.

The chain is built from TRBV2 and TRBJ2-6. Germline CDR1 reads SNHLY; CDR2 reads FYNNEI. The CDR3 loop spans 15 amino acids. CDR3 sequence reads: CASSELESGANVLTF. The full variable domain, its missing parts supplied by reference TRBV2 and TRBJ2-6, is EPEVTQTPSHQVTQMGQEVILRCVPISNHLYFYWYRQILGQKVEFLVSFYNNEISEKSEIFDDQFSVERPDGSNFTLKIRSTKLEDSAMYFCASSELESGANVLTFGAGSRLTVL.

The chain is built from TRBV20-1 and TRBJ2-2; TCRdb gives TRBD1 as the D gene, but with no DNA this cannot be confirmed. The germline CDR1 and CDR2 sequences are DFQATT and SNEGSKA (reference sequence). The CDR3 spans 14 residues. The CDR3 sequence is CSAPTGKGPGELFF.

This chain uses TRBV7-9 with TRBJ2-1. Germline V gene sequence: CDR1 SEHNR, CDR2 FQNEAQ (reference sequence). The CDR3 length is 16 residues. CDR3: CASSFSSVLSHNEQFF.

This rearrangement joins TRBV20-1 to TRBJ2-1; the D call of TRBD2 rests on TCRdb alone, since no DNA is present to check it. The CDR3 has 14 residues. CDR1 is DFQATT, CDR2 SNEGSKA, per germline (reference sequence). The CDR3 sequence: CSARLAGLNNEQFF.

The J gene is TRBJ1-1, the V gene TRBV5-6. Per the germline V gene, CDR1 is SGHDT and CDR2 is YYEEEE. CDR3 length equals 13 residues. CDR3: CASMRTDGTEAFF. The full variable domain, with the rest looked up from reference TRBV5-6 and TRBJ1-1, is DAGVTQSPTHLIKTRGQQVTLRCSPKSGHDTVSWYQQALGQGPQFIFQYYEEEERQRGNFPDRFSGHQFPNYSSELNVNALLLGDSALYLCASMRTDGTEAFFGQGTRLTVV.

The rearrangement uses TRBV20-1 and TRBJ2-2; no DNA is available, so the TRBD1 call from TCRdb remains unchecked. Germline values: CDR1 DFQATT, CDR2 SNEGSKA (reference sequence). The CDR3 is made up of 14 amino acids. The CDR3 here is CSARRTGETGELFF.

The CDR3 protein is CASSLGDWEQFF. J is TRBJ2-1 and V is TRBV7-9; checking the TCRdb D call of TRBD2 is not possible without DNA. Germline CDR1 SEHNR, CDR2 FQNEAQ (reference sequence). CDR3 length equals 12 residues. Full variable domain (rest looked up from reference TRBV7-9 and TRBJ2-1): DTGVSQNPRHKITKRGQNVTFRCDPISEHNRLYWYRQTLGQGPEFLTYFQNEAQLEKSRLLSDRFSAERPKGSFSTLEIQRTEQGDSAMYLCASSLGDWEQFFGPGTRLTVL.

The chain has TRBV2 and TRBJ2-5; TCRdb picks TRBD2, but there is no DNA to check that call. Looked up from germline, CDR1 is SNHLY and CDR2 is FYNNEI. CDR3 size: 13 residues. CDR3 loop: CASRLLQRETQYF.

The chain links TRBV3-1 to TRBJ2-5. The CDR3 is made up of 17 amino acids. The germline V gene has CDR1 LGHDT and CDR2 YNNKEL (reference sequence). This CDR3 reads CASSQASVLESGETQYF.